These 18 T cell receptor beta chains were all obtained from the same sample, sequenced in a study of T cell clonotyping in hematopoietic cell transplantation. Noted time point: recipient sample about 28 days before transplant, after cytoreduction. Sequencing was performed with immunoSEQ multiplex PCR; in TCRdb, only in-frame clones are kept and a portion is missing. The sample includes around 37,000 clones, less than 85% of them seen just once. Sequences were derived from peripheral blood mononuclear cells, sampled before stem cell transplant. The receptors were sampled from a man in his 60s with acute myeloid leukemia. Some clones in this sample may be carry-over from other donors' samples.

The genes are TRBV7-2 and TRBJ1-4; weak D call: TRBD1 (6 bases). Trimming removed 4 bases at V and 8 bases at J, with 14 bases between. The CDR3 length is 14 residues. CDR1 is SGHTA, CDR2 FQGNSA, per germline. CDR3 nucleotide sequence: TGTGCCAGCAGCTGGAAGCAGGGGCGGGAAAAACTGTTTTTT. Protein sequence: CASSWKQGREKLFF.

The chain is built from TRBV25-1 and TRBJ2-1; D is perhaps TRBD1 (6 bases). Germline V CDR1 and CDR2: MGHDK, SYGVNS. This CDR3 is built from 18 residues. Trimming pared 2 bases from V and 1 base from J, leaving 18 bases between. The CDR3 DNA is TGTGCCAGCAGTGAACTAGAAGGTGACAGGTTGTCCTACAATGAGCAGTTCTTC. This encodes CASSELEGDRLSYNEQFF.

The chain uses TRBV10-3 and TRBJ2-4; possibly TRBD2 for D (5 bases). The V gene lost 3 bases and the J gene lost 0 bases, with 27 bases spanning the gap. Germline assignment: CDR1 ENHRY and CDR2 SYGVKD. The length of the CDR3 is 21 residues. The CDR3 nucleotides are TGTGCCATCAGTGACCCCGGAGGCGGTGGATCAGAGAGCCTAGCCAAAAACATTCAGTACTTC. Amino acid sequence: CAISDPGGGGSESLAKNIQYF.

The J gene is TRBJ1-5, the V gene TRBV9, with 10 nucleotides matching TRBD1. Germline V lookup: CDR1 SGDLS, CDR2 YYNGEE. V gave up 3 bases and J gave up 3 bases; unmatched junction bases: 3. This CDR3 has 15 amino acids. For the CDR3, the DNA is TGTGCCAGCAGCGGGACAGGGGGTGTCAATCAGCCCCAGCATTTT. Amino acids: CASSGTGGVNQPQHF. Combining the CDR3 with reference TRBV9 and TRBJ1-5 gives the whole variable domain DSGVTQTPKHLITATGQRVTLRCSPRSGDLSVYWYQQSLDQGLQFLIQYYNGEERAKGNILERFSAQQFPDLHSELNLSSLELGDSALYFCASSGTGGVNQPQHFGDGTRLSIL.

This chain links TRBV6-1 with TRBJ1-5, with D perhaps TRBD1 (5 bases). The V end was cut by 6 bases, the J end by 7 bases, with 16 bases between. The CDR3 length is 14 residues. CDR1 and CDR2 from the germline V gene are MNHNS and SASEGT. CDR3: CASSDVEGYQPQHF. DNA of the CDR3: TGTGCCAGCAGCGACGTGGAGGGGTACCAGCCCCAGCATTTT.

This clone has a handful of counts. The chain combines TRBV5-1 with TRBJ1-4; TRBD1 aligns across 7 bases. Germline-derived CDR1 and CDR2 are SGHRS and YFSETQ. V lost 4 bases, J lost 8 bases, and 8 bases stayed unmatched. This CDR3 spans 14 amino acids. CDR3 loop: CASSKGTEEEKLFF. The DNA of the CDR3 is TGCGCCAGCAGCAAAGGGACAGAGGAGGAAAAACTGTTTTTT.

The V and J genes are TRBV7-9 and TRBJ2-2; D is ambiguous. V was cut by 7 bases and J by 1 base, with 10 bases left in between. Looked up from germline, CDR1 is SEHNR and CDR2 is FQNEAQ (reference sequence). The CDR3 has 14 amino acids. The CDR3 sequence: CASTSSGNTGELFF. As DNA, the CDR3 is TGTGCCAGCACCTCATCAGGGAACACCGGGGAGCTGTTTTTT.

The CDR3 region is CASSEETQYF. CDR3 in DNA: TGTGCCAGCAGTGAGGAGACCCAGTACTTC. J is TRBJ2-5 and V is TRBV2; D ambiguous. The CDR3 length is 10 residues. V was trimmed by 3 bases and J by 5 bases, leaving 1 base between them. The V gene's germline CDR1 is SNHLY and CDR2 FYNNEI.

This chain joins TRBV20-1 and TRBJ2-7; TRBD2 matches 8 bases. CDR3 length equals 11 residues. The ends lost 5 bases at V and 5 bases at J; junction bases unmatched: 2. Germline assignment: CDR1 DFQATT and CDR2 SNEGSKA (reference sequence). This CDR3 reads CSAQGLDEQYF. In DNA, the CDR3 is TGCAGTGCTCAGGGACTAGACGAGCAGTACTTC.

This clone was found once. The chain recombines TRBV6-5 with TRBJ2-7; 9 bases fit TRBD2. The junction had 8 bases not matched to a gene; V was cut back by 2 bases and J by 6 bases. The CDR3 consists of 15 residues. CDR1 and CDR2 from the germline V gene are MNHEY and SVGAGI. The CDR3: CASSYGAGGPLEQYF. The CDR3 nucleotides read TGTGCCAGCAGTTACGGTGCGGGGGGGCCTCTCGAGCAGTACTTC.

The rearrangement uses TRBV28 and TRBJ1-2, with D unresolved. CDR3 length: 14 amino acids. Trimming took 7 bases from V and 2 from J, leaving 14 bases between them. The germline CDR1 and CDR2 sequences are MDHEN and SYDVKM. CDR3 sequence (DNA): TGTGCCAGCACCCCCGATCCGGGGAACTATGGCTACACCTTC. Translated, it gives CASTPDPGNYGYTF.

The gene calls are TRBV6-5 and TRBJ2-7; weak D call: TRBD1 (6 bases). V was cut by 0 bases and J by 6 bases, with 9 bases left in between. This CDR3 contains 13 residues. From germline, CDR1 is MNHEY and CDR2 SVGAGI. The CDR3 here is CASSYSGGAEQYF. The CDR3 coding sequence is TGTGCCAGCAGTTACTCAGGGGGAGCCGAGCAGTACTTC.

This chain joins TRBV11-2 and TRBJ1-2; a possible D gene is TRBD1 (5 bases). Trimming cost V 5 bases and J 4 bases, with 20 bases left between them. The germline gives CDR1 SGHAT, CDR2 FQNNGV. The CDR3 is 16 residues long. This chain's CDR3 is CASSPQVKGQGYGYTF. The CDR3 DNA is TGTGCCAGCAGCCCCCAAGTGAAGGGGCAGGGCTATGGCTACACCTTC. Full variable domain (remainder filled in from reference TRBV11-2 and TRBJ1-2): EAGVAQSPRYKIIEKRQSVAFWCNPISGHATLYWYQQILGQGPKLLIQFQNNGVVDDSQLPKDRFSAERLKGVDSTLKIQPAKLEDSAVYLCASSPQVKGQGYGYTFGSGTRLTVV.

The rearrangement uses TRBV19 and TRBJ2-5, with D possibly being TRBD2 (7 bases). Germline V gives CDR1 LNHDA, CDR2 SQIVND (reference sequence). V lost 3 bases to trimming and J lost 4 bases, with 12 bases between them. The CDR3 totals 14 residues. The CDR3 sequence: CASSMGGPAETQYF. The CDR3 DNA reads TGTGCCAGTAGTATGGGGGGGCCCGCAGAGACCCAGTACTTC.

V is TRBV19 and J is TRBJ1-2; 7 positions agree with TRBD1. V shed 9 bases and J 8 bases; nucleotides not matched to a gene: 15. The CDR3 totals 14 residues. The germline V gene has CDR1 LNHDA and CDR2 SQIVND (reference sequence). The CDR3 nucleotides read TGTGCCAGCAAACAGGGGTTCAGGGAATGGGGCTACACCTTC. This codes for CASKQGFREWGYTF.

The CDR3 loop reads CASSGGLAGSYEQYF. As DNA, the CDR3 is TGTGCCAGCAGTGGCGGACTAGCGGGGTCCTACGAGCAGTACTTC. The chain employs TRBV25-1 and TRBJ2-7; 12 bases map to TRBD2. The CDR3 sequence is 15 residues long. In germline, CDR1 is MGHDK, CDR2 SYGVNS. The V gene end was trimmed by 4 bases and the J gene end by 1 base; junction bases not matched to a gene: 2.

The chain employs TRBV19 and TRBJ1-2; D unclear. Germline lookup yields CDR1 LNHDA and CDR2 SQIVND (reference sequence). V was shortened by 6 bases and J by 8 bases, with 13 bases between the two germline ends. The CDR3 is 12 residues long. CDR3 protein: CASSSGSGGYTF. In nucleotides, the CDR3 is TGTGCCAGTAGCTCAGGAAGCGGAGGCTACACCTTC.

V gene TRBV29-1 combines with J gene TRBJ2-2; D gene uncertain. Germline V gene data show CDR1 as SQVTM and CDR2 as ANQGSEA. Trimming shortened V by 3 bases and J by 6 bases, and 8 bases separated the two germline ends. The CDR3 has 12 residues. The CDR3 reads CSVDPGPGELFF. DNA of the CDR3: TGCAGCGTTGACCCTGGGCCCGGGGAGCTGTTTTTT.